This entry concerns a single T cell receptor beta chain. Antigen unknown. Clones were read by immunoSEQ multiplex PCR, and TCRdb kept only the in-frame ones, dropping some. Among about 550,000 clones, roughly 96% were seen once, and the ten largest hold roughly 0.1%. The sample belongs to a study of shared clonotypes between healthy human individuals. Study summary: A couple of women and a few men aged 18 to 49 served as donors. Study-wide results and limits: The study generally estimated greater richness for naive than memory subsets.

It was CD45RO-negative cells, positively selected for CCR7, that made up naive CD8 cells, with terminally differentiated effector memory CD45RA+ cells excluded. The study drew its donors from healthy HIV-negative adults without recent acute infections or vaccinations. CDR3 size: 15 residues. Germline V gene lookup returns CDR1 SGHVS and CDR2 FQNEAQ. V was clipped by 3 bases and J by 7 bases; unmatched bases: 6. The chain is built from TRBV7-8 and TRBJ1-6, with 7 bases aligning to TRBD1. This TCR was recovered from a woman aged 30 to 39 in good health. What was sequenced was naive CD8+ T cells sorted from blood. The CDR3 loop reads CASSLTGWENSPLHF. In nucleotides, the CDR3 is TGTGCCAGCAGCTTGACAGGGTGGGAAAATTCACCCCTCCACTTT.